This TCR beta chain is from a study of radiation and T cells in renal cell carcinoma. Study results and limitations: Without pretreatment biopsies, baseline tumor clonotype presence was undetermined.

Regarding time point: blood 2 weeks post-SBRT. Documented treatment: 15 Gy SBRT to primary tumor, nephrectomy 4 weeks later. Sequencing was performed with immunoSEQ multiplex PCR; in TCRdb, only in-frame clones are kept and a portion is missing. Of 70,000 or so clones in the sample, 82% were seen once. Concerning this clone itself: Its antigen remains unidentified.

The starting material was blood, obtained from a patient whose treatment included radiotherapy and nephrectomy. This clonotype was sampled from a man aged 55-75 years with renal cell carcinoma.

CDR3 residues: CATLRRGSGEKLFF. The CDR3 region has the DNA TGTGCCACCCTCCGCCGAGGCTCTGGCGAAAAACTGTTTTTT. The gene calls are TRBV30 and TRBJ1-4; D call uncertain. Trimming removed 8 bases from V and 8 bases from J, with 21 bases in between. From germline, CDR1 is GTSNPN and CDR2 SVGIG (reference sequence). CDR3 length: 14 amino acids.